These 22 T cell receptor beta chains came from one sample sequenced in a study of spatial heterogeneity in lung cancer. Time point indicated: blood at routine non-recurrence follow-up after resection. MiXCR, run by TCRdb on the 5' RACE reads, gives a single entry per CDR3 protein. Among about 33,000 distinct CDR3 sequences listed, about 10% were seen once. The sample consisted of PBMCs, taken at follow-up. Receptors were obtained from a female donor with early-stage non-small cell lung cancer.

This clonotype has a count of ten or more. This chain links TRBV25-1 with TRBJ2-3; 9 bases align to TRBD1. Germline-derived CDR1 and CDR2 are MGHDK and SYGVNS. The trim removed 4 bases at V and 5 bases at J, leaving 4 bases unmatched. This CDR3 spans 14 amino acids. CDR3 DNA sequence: TGTGCCAGCAGTGGGGGACAGGGAAAAGATACGCAGTATTTT. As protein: CASSGGQGKDTQYF.

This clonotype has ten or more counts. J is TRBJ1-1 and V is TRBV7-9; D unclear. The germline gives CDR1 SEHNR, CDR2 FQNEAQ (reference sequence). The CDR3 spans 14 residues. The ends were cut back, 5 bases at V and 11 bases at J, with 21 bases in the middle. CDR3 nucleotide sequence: TGTGCCAGCAGCCCGAGTGATTTCAGCCCTGGGGCTTTCTTT. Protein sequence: CASSPSDFSPGAFF.

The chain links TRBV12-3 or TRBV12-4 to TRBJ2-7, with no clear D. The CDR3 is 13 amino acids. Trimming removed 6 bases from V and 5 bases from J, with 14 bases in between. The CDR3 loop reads CASSTRRNHEQYF. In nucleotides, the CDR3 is TGTGCCAGCAGCACCAGGCGGAACCACGAGCAGTACTTC.

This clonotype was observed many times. CDR3 in DNA: TGCGCCAGCAGCTTCGAAGGGCTGGATGAGCAGTTCTTC. This sequence encodes CASSFEGLDEQFF. The chain uses TRBV5-1 and TRBJ2-1; D not certain. This CDR3 has 13 residues. From germline, CDR1 is SGHRS and CDR2 YFSETQ. Trimming pared 2 bases from V and 8 bases from J, leaving 11 bases between.

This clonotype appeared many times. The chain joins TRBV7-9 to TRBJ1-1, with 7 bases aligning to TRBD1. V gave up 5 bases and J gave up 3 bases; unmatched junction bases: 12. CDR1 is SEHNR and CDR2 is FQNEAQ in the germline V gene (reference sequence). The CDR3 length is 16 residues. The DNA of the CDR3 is TGTGCCAGCAGCCCCAGGGAGGGGGCCCAATACACTGAAGCTTTCTTT. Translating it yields CASSPREGAQYTEAFF.

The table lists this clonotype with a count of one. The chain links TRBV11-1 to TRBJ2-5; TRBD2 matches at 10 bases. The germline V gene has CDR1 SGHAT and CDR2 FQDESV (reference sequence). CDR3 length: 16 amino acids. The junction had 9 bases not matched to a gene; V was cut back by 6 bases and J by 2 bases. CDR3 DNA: TGTGCCAGCAGTTTCATTAGCGGGGGGTCGCAAGAGACCCAGTACTTC. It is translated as CASSFISGGSQETQYF.

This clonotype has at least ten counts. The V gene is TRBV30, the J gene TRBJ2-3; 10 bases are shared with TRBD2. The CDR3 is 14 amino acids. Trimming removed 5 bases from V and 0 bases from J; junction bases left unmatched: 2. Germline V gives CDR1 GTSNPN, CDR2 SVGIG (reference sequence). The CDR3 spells CAWPLAGSTDTQYF. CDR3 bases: TGTGCCTGGCCACTAGCGGGGAGCACAGATACGCAGTATTTT.

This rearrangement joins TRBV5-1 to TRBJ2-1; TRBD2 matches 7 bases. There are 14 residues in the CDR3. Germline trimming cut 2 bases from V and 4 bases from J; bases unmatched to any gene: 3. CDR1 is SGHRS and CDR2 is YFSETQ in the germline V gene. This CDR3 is CASSLAGPYNEQFF. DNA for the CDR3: TGCGCCAGCAGCTTAGCGGGGCCTTACAATGAGCAGTTCTTC.

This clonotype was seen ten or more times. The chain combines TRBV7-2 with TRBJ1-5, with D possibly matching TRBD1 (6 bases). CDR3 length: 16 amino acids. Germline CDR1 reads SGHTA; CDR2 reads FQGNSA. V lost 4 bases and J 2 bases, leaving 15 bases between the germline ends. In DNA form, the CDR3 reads TGTGCCAGCAGCTCAGGAGGCAGGGGTGGCAATCAGCCCCAGCATTTT. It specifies CASSSGGRGGNQPQHF. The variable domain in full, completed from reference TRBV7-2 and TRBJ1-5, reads GAGVSQSPSNKVTEKGKDVELRCDPISGHTALYWYRQSLGQGLEFLIYFQGNSAPDKSGLPSDRFSAERTGGSVSTLTIQRTQQEDSAVYLCASSSGGRGGNQPQHFGDGTRLSIL.

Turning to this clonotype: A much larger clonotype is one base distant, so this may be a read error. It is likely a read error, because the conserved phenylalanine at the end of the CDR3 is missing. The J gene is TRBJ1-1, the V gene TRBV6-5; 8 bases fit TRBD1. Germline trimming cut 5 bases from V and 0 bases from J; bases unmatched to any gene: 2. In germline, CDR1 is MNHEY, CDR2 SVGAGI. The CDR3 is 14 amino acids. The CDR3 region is CASSNRGLNTEAFS. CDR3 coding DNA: TGTGCCAGCAGTAACAGGGGGTTGAACACTGAAGCTTTCTCT.

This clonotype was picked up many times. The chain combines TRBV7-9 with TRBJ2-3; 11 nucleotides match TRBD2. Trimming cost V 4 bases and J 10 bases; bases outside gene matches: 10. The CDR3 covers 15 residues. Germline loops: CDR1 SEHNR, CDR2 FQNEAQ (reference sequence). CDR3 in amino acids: CASSSPRLAGRAQYF. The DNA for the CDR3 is TGTGCCAGCAGCTCGCCCCGACTAGCGGGACGGGCGCAGTATTTT.

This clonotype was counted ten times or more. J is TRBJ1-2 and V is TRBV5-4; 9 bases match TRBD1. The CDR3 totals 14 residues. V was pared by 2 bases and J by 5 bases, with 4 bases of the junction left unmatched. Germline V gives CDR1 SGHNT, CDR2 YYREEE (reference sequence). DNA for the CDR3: TGTGCCAGCAGCTTACAGGGGGCTCGGTATGGCTACACCTTC. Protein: CASSLQGARYGYTF.

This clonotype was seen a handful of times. This CDR3 is CASSLMTSQETQYF. In DNA, the CDR3 is TGTGCCAGCAGCTTAATGACTAGCCAAGAGACCCAGTACTTC. This chain connects TRBV7-2 to TRBJ2-5, with D possibly matching TRBD2 (6 bases). Trimming left V 2 bases short and J 1 base short, with 8 bases between. The germline V gene has CDR1 SGHTA and CDR2 FQGNSA. The CDR3 length is 14 residues.

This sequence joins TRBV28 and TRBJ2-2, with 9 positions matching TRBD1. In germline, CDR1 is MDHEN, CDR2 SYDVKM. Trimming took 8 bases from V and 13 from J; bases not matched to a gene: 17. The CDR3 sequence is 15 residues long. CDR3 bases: TGTGCCAGCGGCCTTACACCGGGACAGGGTGGAGGGCTGTTTTTT. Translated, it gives CASGLTPGQGGGLFF.

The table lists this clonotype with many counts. CDR3 DNA sequence: TGCAGCGTTGGTACAGGGAGCTCCTACGAGCAGTACTTC. This translates into CSVGTGSSYEQYF. The chain links TRBV29-1 to TRBJ2-7; weak D call: TRBD1 (6 bases). Trimming shortened V by 4 bases and J by 0 bases, and 10 bases separated the two germline ends. Germline CDR1 is SQVTM and CDR2 is ANQGSEA. The CDR3 loop spans 13 amino acids.

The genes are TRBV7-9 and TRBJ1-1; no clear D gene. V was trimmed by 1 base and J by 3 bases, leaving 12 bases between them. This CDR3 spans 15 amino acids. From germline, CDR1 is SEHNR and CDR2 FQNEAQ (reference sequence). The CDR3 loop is CASSLGLYMDTEAFF. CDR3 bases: TGTGCCAGCAGCTTAGGCCTGTACATGGACACTGAAGCTTTCTTT.

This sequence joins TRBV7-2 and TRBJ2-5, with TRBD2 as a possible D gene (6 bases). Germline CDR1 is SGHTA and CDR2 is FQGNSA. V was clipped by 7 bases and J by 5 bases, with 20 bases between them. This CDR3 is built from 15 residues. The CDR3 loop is CASKGLFLGEETQYF. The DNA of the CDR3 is TGTGCCAGCAAGGGACTTTTCTTGGGTGAGGAGACCCAGTACTTC.

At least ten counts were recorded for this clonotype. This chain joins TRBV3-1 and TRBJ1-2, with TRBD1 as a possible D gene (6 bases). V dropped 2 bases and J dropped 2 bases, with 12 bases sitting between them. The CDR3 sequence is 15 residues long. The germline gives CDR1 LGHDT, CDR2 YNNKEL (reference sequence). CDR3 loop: CASSQMGTPNYGYTF. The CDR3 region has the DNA TGTGCCAGCAGCCAAATGGGGACACCCAACTATGGCTACACCTTC.

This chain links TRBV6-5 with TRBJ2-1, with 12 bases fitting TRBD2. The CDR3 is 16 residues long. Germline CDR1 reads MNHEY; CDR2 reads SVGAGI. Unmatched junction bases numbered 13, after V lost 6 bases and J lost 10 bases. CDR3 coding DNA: TGTGCCAGCAGAGACGGACTAGCGGGGCCGTCAAAGGAGCAGTTCTTC. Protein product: CASRDGLAGPSKEQFF.

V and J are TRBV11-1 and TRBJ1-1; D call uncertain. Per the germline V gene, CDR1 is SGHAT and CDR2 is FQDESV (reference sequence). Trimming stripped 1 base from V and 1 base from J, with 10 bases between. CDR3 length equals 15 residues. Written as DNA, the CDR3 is TGTGCCAGCAGCTTAGATGCGGGTCAGAACACTGAAGCTTTCTTT. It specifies CASSLDAGQNTEAFF.

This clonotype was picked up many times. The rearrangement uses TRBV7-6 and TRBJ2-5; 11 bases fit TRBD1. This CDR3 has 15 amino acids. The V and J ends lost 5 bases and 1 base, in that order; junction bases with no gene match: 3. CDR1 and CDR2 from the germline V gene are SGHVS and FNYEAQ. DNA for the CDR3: TGTGCCAGCAGCCCCGGGACAGGGGGCCAAGAGACCCAGTACTTC. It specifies CASSPGTGGQETQYF.

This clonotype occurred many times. This CDR3 reads CASSPTRVRANVLTF. The CDR3 nucleotides read TGTGCCAGCAGCCCAACGAGGGTTCGGGCCAACGTCCTGACTTTC. The chain uses TRBV3-1 and TRBJ2-6, with D tentatively TRBD2 (5 bases). Germline V gene lookup returns CDR1 LGHDT and CDR2 YNNKEL (reference sequence). V was trimmed by 4 bases and J by 5 bases, leaving 12 bases between them. The CDR3 is made up of 15 amino acids.